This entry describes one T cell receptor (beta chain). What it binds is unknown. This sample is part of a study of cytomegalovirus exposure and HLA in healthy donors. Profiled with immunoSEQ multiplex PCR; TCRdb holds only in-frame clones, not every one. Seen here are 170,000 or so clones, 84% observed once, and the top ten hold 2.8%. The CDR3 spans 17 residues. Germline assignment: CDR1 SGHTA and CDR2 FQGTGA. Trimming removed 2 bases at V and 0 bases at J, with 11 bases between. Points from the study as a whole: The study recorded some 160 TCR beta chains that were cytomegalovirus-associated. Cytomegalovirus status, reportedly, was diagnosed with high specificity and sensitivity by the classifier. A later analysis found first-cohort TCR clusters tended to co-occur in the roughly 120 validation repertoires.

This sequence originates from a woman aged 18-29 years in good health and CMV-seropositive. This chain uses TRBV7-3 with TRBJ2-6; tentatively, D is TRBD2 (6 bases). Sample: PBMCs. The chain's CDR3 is CASSLRGGVSGANVLTF. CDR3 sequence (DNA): TGTGCCAGCAGCTTACGGGGCGGGGTCTCTGGGGCCAACGTCCTGACTTTC.